The 6 T cell receptor beta chains given below trace back to one sample, sequenced in a study of T-cell reconstitution after alpha-beta-depleted transplantation in children. TCRbeta library preparation incorporated unique molecular identifiers. TCRdb re-called the PCR reads with MiXCR, one entry per CDR3 protein. The sample lists under 350,000 distinct CDR3 sequences, around 9.6% occurring once. Sequencing used PBMCs from the stem cell graft donor, obtained from the stem cell graft. Receptors originate from a human donor who donated a stem cell graft to a child with SCID.

In the case of this clonotype: At one boundary the junction diverges from the germline segment, which might be a read error. The chain has TRBV29-1 and TRBJ2-2; 7 bases map to TRBD2. The germline CDR1 and CDR2 sequences are SQVTM and ANQGSEA. The CDR3 has 13 residues. The CDR3 loop reads CSAGGGNTWELFF. In nucleotides, the CDR3 is TGCAGCGCTGGGGGAGGGAACACCTGGGAGCTGTTTTTT.

The chain employs TRBV27 and TRBJ2-3; D is uncertain. CDR1 is MNHEY, CDR2 SMNVEV, per germline (reference sequence). CDR3 length: 14 amino acids. V was clipped by 2 bases and J by 6 bases, with 12 bases between them. The CDR3 sequence: CASSLSPIPDTQYF. CDR3 DNA sequence: TGTGCCAGCAGTTTAAGTCCCATTCCCGATACGCAGTATTTT.

This clonotype was observed many times. The chain is built from TRBV12-3 or TRBV12-4 and TRBJ2-1; 9 nucleotides align to TRBD1. The CDR3 runs 18 residues. V shed 4 bases, J shed 4 bases, and the junction held 14 bases outside the gene matches. CDR3 DNA sequence: TGTGCCAGCAGTTCGGGACAGGGAGGCTTTGGACCGTACAATGAGCAGTTCTTC. Amino acid sequence: CASSSGQGGFGPYNEQFF.

This clonotype was observed a few times. The gene calls are TRBV20-1 and TRBJ1-1; 7 positions match TRBD1. Per germline, CDR1 DFQATT and CDR2 SNEGSKA (reference sequence). J lost 1 base, V lost 0 bases, and 8 bases had no gene match. This CDR3 is 16 amino acids long. CDR3 nucleotides: TGCAGTGCTAGAGACCCTACCACAGGGGAGAACACTGAAGCTTTCTTT. Its translation: CSARDPTTGENTEAFF.

This sequence joins TRBV20-1 and TRBJ1-2; D possibly corresponds to TRBD1 (6 bases). Deletions cut 5 bases from V and 0 bases from J, with 10 bases between. This CDR3 is 13 amino acids long. Germline CDR1 and CDR2: DFQATT and SNEGSKA (reference sequence). The CDR3 is CSARDTSNYGYTF. The CDR3 DNA reads as TGCAGTGCTCGGGACACTTCTAACTATGGCTACACCTTC.

The V gene is TRBV5-1, the J gene TRBJ2-1, with D tentatively TRBD1 (6 bases). CDR1 is SGHRS, CDR2 YFSETQ, per germline. This CDR3 contains 12 residues. V was trimmed by 4 bases and J by 9 bases, leaving 11 bases between them. CDR3 region: CASSAQGREQFF. CDR3 sequence (DNA): TGCGCCAGCAGCGCTCAGGGGCGTGAGCAGTTCTTC.